Presented here are 22 T cell receptor beta chains from one specimen sequenced in a study of blood T cell repertoires in COVID-19. TCRdb keeps only in-frame clones here, not all; method: immunoSEQ multiplex PCR. The sample lists some 250,000 clones, 81% seen once, with 6% to 9.5% in the top ten. Source material: peripheral blood. Source of these receptors: a woman older than 75 with acute or convalescent COVID-19.

In its sample, this clone was seen a few times. The genes are TRBV12-5 and TRBJ2-2; 7 nucleotides align to TRBD2. In germline, CDR1 is LGHNT, CDR2 FRNRAP. The CDR3 extends over 14 amino acids. V dropped 5 bases and J dropped 2; count of bases not matched to a gene: 2. In nucleotides, the CDR3 is TGTGCTAGTGGTCGGGAGGTCAACACCGGGGAGCTGTTTTTT. Encoded protein: CASGREVNTGELFF.

The rearrangement uses TRBV5-1 and TRBJ2-7, with 10 bases lining up with TRBD1. The junction had 7 bases not matched to a gene; V was cut back by 3 bases and J by 4 bases. CDR1 and CDR2 from the germline V gene are SGHRS and YFSETQ. The length of the CDR3 is 15 residues. This CDR3 is CASSSDRGLVYEQYF. Written as DNA, the CDR3 is TGCGCCAGCAGCTCGGACAGGGGGTTGGTTTACGAGCAGTACTTC.

This chain joins TRBV3-1 (or the pseudogene TRBV3-2) and TRBJ1-2, with D tentatively TRBD1 (6 bases). The CDR3 is 18 residues long. The V end was cut by 1 base, the J end by 3 bases, with 21 bases between. Germline V gene lookup returns CDR1 LGHDT and CDR2 YNNKEL (reference sequence). In DNA, the CDR3 is TGTGCCAGCAGCCAAGGAAGGTGGGGGGGGCATTCGGACTATGGCTACACCTTC. Protein product: CASSQGRWGGHSDYGYTF.

The chain is built from TRBV3-1 (or the pseudogene TRBV3-2) and TRBJ1-2, with D perhaps TRBD1 (5 bases). Trimming stripped 0 bases from V and 5 bases from J, with 16 bases between. Per germline, CDR1 LGHDT and CDR2 YNNKEL (reference sequence). The CDR3 length is 16 residues. The CDR3 reads CASSQEGRVIDYGYTF. The CDR3 DNA reads as TGTGCCAGCAGCCAAGAGGGCAGGGTGATCGATTATGGCTACACCTTC.

The gene calls are TRBV27 and TRBJ2-5, with no clear D. V lost 5 bases to trimming and J lost 1 base, with 8 bases between them. Germline-derived CDR1 and CDR2 are MNHEY and SMNVEV (reference sequence). The CDR3 totals 13 residues. CDR3: CASSPNFQETQYF. The CDR3 coding sequence is TGTGCCAGCAGTCCTAACTTCCAAGAGACCCAGTACTTC.

This clone has only a few counts. The V call is TRBV11-2, the J call TRBJ1-1; D unclear. The CDR3 spans 13 residues. Germline V gives CDR1 SGHAT, CDR2 FQNNGV. Trimming shortened V by 0 bases and J by 10 bases, and 12 bases separated the two germline ends. CDR3 nucleotides: TGTGCCAGCAGCTTAGATTGGGGAGAGGGAGCTTTCTTT. Translation: CASSLDWGEGAFF.

This sequence joins TRBV19 and TRBJ1-5; 8 positions agree with TRBD1. After removal of 6 bases from V and 12 bases from J, the junction contained 13 bases not matched to a gene. The CDR3 runs to 14 residues. The V gene's germline CDR1 is LNHDA and CDR2 SQIVND (reference sequence). The DNA of the CDR3 is TGTGCCAGTAGACTACAGACCGGGACAGGCTTCCAGCATTTT. This encodes CASRLQTGTGFQHF.

The V gene is TRBV18, the J gene TRBJ2-5; tentative D call: TRBD2 (6 bases). The germline V and J ends were trimmed by 6 bases and 2 bases, with 25 bases remaining between them. The CDR3 sequence is 18 residues long. CDR1 is KGHSH and CDR2 is LQKENI in the germline V gene. The CDR3 DNA is TGTGCCAGCTCCCGAACGGGCAATGCCGGGGGTTCGCAAGAGACCCAGTACTTC. Its protein is CASSRTGNAGGSQETQYF.

The chain uses TRBV18 and TRBJ2-3; 9 nucleotides match TRBD1. Germline-derived CDR1 and CDR2 are KGHSH and LQKENI. Trimming took 6 bases from V and 4 from J; bases not matched to a gene: 2. The CDR3 is made up of 13 amino acids. Here the CDR3 reads CASSRQGADTQYF. CDR3 coding DNA: TGTGCCAGCTCCCGACAGGGGGCAGATACGCAGTATTTT.

The chain links TRBV5-4 to TRBJ2-1; a weak D match, TRBD1 (5 bases). Per germline, CDR1 SGHNT and CDR2 YYREEE (reference sequence). Trimming cost V 3 bases and J 5 bases, with 18 bases left between them. The CDR3 has 16 amino acids. CDR3 sequence (DNA): TGTGCCAGCAGCTCGAAAATCAGGGTCACACACAATGAGCAGTTCTTC. Residues: CASSSKIRVTHNEQFF. The complete variable domain, with remaining parts taken from reference TRBV5-4 and TRBJ2-1, reads ETGVTQSPTHLIKTRGQQVTLRCSSQSGHNTVSWYQQALGQGPQFIFQYYREEENGRGNFPPRFSGLQFPNYSSELNVNALELDDSALYLCASSSKIRVTHNEQFFGPGTRLTVL.

This clone has a single count. The chain carries TRBV12-3 or TRBV12-4 and TRBJ1-5, with unresolved D. V was cut by 5 bases and J by 0 bases, with 5 bases left in between. This CDR3 is built from 13 residues. The CDR3 sequence: CASSQNSNQPQHF. Here the CDR3 DNA reads TGTGCCAGCAGTCAGAATAGCAATCAGCCCCAGCATTTT.

The CDR3 is CASVRGDWTGGYTF. The CDR3 DNA follows: TGTGCCAGCGTTAGAGGAGACTGGACGGGGGGCTACACCTTC. The chain couples TRBV2 to TRBJ1-2; no reliable D call. This CDR3 spans 14 amino acids. V lost 8 bases, J lost 8 bases, and 21 bases lay in between. Germline CDR1 and CDR2: SNHLY and FYNNEI.

This rearrangement joins TRBV7-2 to TRBJ1-3; TRBD1 aligns across 7 bases. The CDR3 is 16 residues long. V was clipped by 5 bases and J by 2 bases; unmatched bases: 9. Per germline, CDR1 SGHTA and CDR2 FQGNSA. CDR3 coding DNA: TGTGCCAGCAGCCAATGGACAGGTCGTACTGGAAACACCATATATTTT. As protein: CASSQWTGRTGNTIYF. Full variable domain (missing parts from reference TRBV7-2 and TRBJ1-3): GAGVSQSPSNKVTEKGKDVELRCDPISGHTALYWYRQSLGQGLEFLIYFQGNSAPDKSGLPSDRFSAERTGGSVSTLTIQRTQQEDSAVYLCASSQWTGRTGNTIYFGEGSWLTVV.

V gene TRBV2 combines with J gene TRBJ1-2, with 8 positions matching TRBD1. V shed 6 bases, J shed 4 bases, and the junction held 10 bases outside the gene matches. Germline V CDR1 and CDR2: SNHLY, FYNNEI. CDR3 length equals 15 residues. The CDR3 sequence is CASSGGTGLLYGYTF. CDR3 nucleotide sequence: TGTGCCAGCAGCGGTGGGACAGGACTTCTCTATGGCTACACCTTC. Based on the CDR3 plus reference TRBV2 and TRBJ1-2, the full variable domain is EPEVTQTPSHQVTQMGQEVILRCVPISNHLYFYWYRQILGQKVEFLVSFYNNEISEKSEIFDDQFSVERPDGSNFTLKIRSTKLEDSAMYFCASSGGTGLLYGYTFGSGTRLTVV.

This chain joins TRBV18 and TRBJ1-3, with D unclear. The germline V gene has CDR1 KGHSH and CDR2 LQKENI. The CDR3 runs 14 residues. Trimming removed 2 bases from V and 2 bases from J, with 7 bases in between. The CDR3 loop is CASSPSLPGNTIYF. CDR3 DNA sequence: TGTGCCAGCTCACCAAGCCTCCCTGGAAACACCATATATTTT. The full variable domain, completed using reference TRBV18 and TRBJ1-3, is NAGVMQNPRHLVRRRGQEARLRCSPMKGHSHVYWYRQLPEEGLKFMVYLQKENIIDESGMPKERFSAEFPKEGPSILRIQQVVRGDSAAYFCASSPSLPGNTIYFGEGSWLTVV.

In its sample, this clone was seen a few times. This chain connects TRBV7-8 to TRBJ2-2, with 9 bases aligning to TRBD1. V trimming: 5 bases; J trimming: 1 base; junction bases outside the gene matches: 5. The CDR3 sequence is 16 residues long. Germline values: CDR1 SGHVS, CDR2 FQNEAQ. CDR3 nucleotides: TGTGCCAGCAGCCCGACAGGGGGTATGAACACCGGGGAGCTGTTTTTT. Encoded protein: CASSPTGGMNTGELFF.

The chain recombines TRBV3-1 (or the pseudogene TRBV3-2) with TRBJ1-1; 11 nucleotides match TRBD1. This CDR3 is 16 amino acids long. CDR1 is LGHDT, CDR2 YNNKEL, per germline (reference sequence). After removal of 1 base from V and 5 bases from J, the junction contained 6 bases not matched to a gene. CDR3 coding DNA: TGTGCCAGCAGCCAAGCGGACAGGGGGCTGGGAACTGAAGCTTTCTTT. Translation gives CASSQADRGLGTEAFF.

The chain couples TRBV11-3 to TRBJ2-1, with 11 nucleotides matching TRBD1. This CDR3 is 16 amino acids long. CDR1 and CDR2 from the germline V gene are SGHNT and YENEEA. The V gene end was trimmed by 5 bases and the J gene end by 7 bases; junction bases not matched to a gene: 10. The CDR3 nucleotides are TGTGCCAGCAGCCGCGCCGGGACAGGGGGACAGAATGAGCAGTTCTTC. Encoded protein: CASSRAGTGGQNEQFF.

The chain is built from TRBV6-5 and TRBJ2-5; weak D call: TRBD1 (5 bases). The germline V gene has CDR1 MNHEY and CDR2 SVGAGI. There are 15 residues in the CDR3. The V and J ends lost 0 bases and 5 bases respectively, with 13 bases between them. CDR3: CASSYSPTGIETQYF. The CDR3 region has the DNA TGTGCCAGCAGTTACTCGCCTACAGGCATTGAGACCCAGTACTTC.

V is TRBV7-8 and J is TRBJ2-7, with 8 bases fitting TRBD2. CDR1 and CDR2 from the germline V gene are SGHVS and FQNEAQ. The CDR3 spans 13 residues. V shed 4 bases and J 7 bases; nucleotides not matched to a gene: 6. This CDR3 reads CASSSRGGGEQYF. In DNA, the CDR3 is TGTGCCAGCAGCTCCCGGGGGGGAGGGGAGCAGTACTTC.

V gene TRBV19 combines with J gene TRBJ1-1; D possibly corresponds to TRBD1 (6 bases). Germline V gene lookup returns CDR1 LNHDA and CDR2 SQIVND (reference sequence). This CDR3 comprises 14 residues. V dropped 7 bases and J dropped 4 bases, with 16 bases sitting between them. The CDR3 protein is CASIKAQGFTEAFF. For the CDR3, the DNA is TGTGCCAGTATAAAGGCACAGGGATTCACTGAAGCTTTCTTT.

J is TRBJ2-1 and V is TRBV3-1 (or the pseudogene TRBV3-2), with a possible D match to TRBD2 (6 bases). The V end lost 4 bases, the J end lost 4 bases, and 14 bases lay between the germline ends. Per germline, CDR1 LGHDT and CDR2 YNNKEL (reference sequence). The length of the CDR3 is 15 residues. The CDR3 sequence: CASSLGDSDYNEQFF. The CDR3 nucleotides are TGTGCCAGCAGCCTCGGGGACTCCGATTACAATGAGCAGTTCTTC.